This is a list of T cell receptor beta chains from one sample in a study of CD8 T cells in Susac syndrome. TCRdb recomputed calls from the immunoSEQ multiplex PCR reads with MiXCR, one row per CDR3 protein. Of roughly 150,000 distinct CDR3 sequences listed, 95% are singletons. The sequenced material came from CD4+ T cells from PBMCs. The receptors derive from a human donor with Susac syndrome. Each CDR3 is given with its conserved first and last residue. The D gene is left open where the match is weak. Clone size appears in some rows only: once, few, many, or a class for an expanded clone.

CDR3 DNA: TGCAGTGCTAGTGGCAGTAGCAATCAGCCCCAGCATTTT; CDR3 protein: CSASGSSNQPQHF; D gene: .; J gene: TRBJ1-5; V gene: TRBV20-1; CDR3 length: 13; clone size: .
CDR3 DNA: TGTGCCAGCAGTCCACTAGCGGGGGACCAAGAGACCCAGTACTTC; CDR3 protein: CASSPLAGDQETQYF; D gene: TRBD2; J gene: TRBJ2-5; V gene: TRBV27; CDR3 length: 15; clone size: .
CDR3 DNA: TGCAGCATGGTATGGGTCGGGGAGACCCAGTACTTC; CDR3 protein: CSMVWVGETQYF; D gene: .; J gene: TRBJ2-5; V gene: TRBV29-1; CDR3 length: 12; clone size: .
CDR3 DNA: TGTGCCAGCAGCCCGGGACTAAAAGAGACCCAGTACTTC; CDR3 protein: CASSPGLKETQYF; D gene: TRBD2; J gene: TRBJ2-5; V gene: TRBV2; CDR3 length: 13; clone size: .
CDR3 DNA: TGTGCCACCAGCAGAGATGCTCCACTCCATTCACCCCTCCACTTT; CDR3 protein: CATSRDAPLHSPLHF; D gene: .; J gene: TRBJ1-6; V gene: TRBV15; CDR3 length: 15; clone size: .
CDR3 DNA: TGCGCCAGCAGCTTATCTGAAGAGACCCAGTACTTC; CDR3 protein: CASSLSEETQYF; D gene: .; J gene: TRBJ2-5; V gene: TRBV5-1; CDR3 length: 12; clone size: .
CDR3 DNA: TGTGCCAGCAGTCCCCACACAGGGGGCGAGCAGTACTTC; CDR3 protein: CASSPHTGGEQYF; D gene: TRBD1; J gene: TRBJ2-7; V gene: TRBV6-5; CDR3 length: 13; clone size: .
CDR3 DNA: TGTGCCAGCAGTCTGCGGGGGCATCGCAATCAGCCCCAGCATTTT; CDR3 protein: CASSLRGHRNQPQHF; D gene: .; J gene: TRBJ1-5; V gene: TRBV27; CDR3 length: 15; clone size: .
CDR3 DNA: TGTGCCAGCAGCCTCCAGGGGGGGGCCGGCACAGATACGCAGTATTTT; CDR3 protein: CASSLQGGAGTDTQYF; D gene: .; J gene: TRBJ2-3; V gene: TRBV7-3; CDR3 length: 16; clone size: .
CDR3 DNA: TGTGCCAGCAGCTTAGGCCAGCGGTGGGAGAATGAGCAGTTCTTC; CDR3 protein: CASSLGQRWENEQFF; D gene: .; J gene: TRBJ2-1; V gene: TRBV7-6; CDR3 length: 15; clone size: .
CDR3 DNA: TGCAGTGCTATAGCGGGGGGGCGAACAGATACGCAGTATTTT; CDR3 protein: CSAIAGGRTDTQYF; D gene: TRBD2; J gene: TRBJ2-3; V gene: TRBV20-1; CDR3 length: 14; clone size: .
CDR3 DNA: TGTGCCAGCAGCATCGGGCCCCGGGAAGCTTTCTTT; CDR3 protein: CASSIGPREAFF; D gene: .; J gene: TRBJ1-1; V gene: TRBV7-3; CDR3 length: 12; clone size: .
CDR3 DNA: TGCAGTGCTAGGCTGATCGGGGAGACCCAGTACTTC; CDR3 protein: CSARLIGETQYF; D gene: .; J gene: TRBJ2-5; V gene: TRBV20-1; CDR3 length: 12; clone size: once
CDR3 DNA: TGTGCCACCAGCAGAGTCCCCGGGGGGGCGTACAATGAGCAGTTCTTC; CDR3 protein: CATSRVPGGAYNEQFF; D gene: TRBD2; J gene: TRBJ2-1; V gene: TRBV15; CDR3 length: 16; clone size: .
CDR3 DNA: TGCAGCGTTGGCGGACGGAACTACGTCGAGCAGTACTTC; CDR3 protein: CSVGGRNYVEQYF; D gene: .; J gene: TRBJ2-7; V gene: TRBV29-1; CDR3 length: 13; clone size: .
CDR3 DNA: TGTGCCAGCACCGAAAGGGGGTACACAGATACGCAGTATTTT; CDR3 protein: CASTERGYTDTQYF; D gene: .; J gene: TRBJ2-3; V gene: TRBV2; CDR3 length: 14; clone size: .
CDR3 DNA: TGTGCCAGCACTTGGGGACTCTCTGGAAACACCATATATTTT; CDR3 protein: CASTWGLSGNTIYF; D gene: .; J gene: TRBJ1-3; V gene: TRBV11-1; CDR3 length: 14; clone size: .
CDR3 DNA: TGTGCCACCAGCAGGGGACTTATATACGAGCAGTACTTC; CDR3 protein: CATSRGLIYEQYF; D gene: .; J gene: TRBJ2-7; V gene: TRBV15; CDR3 length: 13; clone size: .
CDR3 DNA: TGCAGCGTTGTAGGGGGAACAGATACGCAGTATTTT; CDR3 protein: CSVVGGTDTQYF; D gene: .; J gene: TRBJ2-3; V gene: TRBV29-1; CDR3 length: 12; clone size: .
CDR3 DNA: TGTGCCGTAGGGGGGACAGTTCCCTACGAGCAGTACTTC; CDR3 protein: CAVGGTVPYEQYF; D gene: .; J gene: TRBJ2-7; V gene: TRBV10-3; CDR3 length: 13; clone size: .
CDR3 DNA: TGCAGCGTAGCCGCTACAGGGGGCGCAAACAATGAGCAGTTCTTC; CDR3 protein: CSVAATGGANNEQFF; D gene: TRBD1; J gene: TRBJ2-1; V gene: TRBV29-1; CDR3 length: 15; clone size: .
CDR3 DNA: TGTGCCAGCAGCTCTGCCGGGGACAGGGGTACCATGAACACTGAAGCTTTCTTT; CDR3 protein: CASSSAGDRGTMNTEAFF; D gene: TRBD1; J gene: TRBJ1-1; V gene: TRBV9; CDR3 length: 18; clone size: once
CDR3 DNA: TGTGCCAGCAGCCAAGGTCTCTATGGCTACACCTTC; CDR3 protein: CASSQGLYGYTF; D gene: .; J gene: TRBJ1-2; V gene: TRBV3-1; CDR3 length: 12; clone size: few
CDR3 DNA: TGCAGTGCGGTACGGAGCTCTGGGGCCAACGTCCTGACTTTC; CDR3 protein: CSAVRSSGANVLTF; D gene: .; J gene: TRBJ2-6; V gene: TRBV20-1; CDR3 length: 14; clone size: .
CDR3 DNA: TGTGCCAGCAGCCCTAGCGGGGCCGACAATGAGCAGTTCTTC; CDR3 protein: CASSPSGADNEQFF; D gene: TRBD2; J gene: TRBJ2-1; V gene: TRBV7-9; CDR3 length: 14; clone size: .
CDR3 DNA: TGTGCCAGCAGCCGGAGGGACGCCTCAACTAATGAAAAACTGTTTTTT; CDR3 protein: CASSRRDASTNEKLFF; D gene: .; J gene: TRBJ1-4; V gene: TRBV5-4; CDR3 length: 16; clone size: .
CDR3 DNA: TGTGCCAGCACCGGGCAGGGCCGGGGAGGCTATGGCTACACCTTC; CDR3 protein: CASTGQGRGGYGYTF; D gene: .; J gene: TRBJ1-2; V gene: TRBV6-5; CDR3 length: 15; clone size: .
CDR3 DNA: TGTGCCACCAGCATTCAAAGGGGAGATACGCAGTATTTT; CDR3 protein: CATSIQRGDTQYF; D gene: .; J gene: TRBJ2-3; V gene: TRBV15; CDR3 length: 13; clone size: .
CDR3 DNA: TGCGCCAGCAGCCAAGATCTGGGGACTAATGAAAAACTGTTTTTT; CDR3 protein: CASSQDLGTNEKLFF; D gene: .; J gene: TRBJ1-4; V gene: TRBV4-3; CDR3 length: 15; clone size: .
CDR3 DNA: TGTGCCAGCAGCCAAGGCGTGGGGGGCGGGTCCTACAATGAGCAGTTCTTC; CDR3 protein: CASSQGVGGGSYNEQFF; D gene: .; J gene: TRBJ2-1; V gene: TRBV4-2; CDR3 length: 17; clone size: .
CDR3 DNA: TGTGCCAGCAGCCACCAATTACTGGGACAGGACTTCGAGCAGTACTTC; CDR3 protein: CASSHQLLGQDFEQYF; D gene: TRBD1; J gene: TRBJ2-7; V gene: TRBV3-1; CDR3 length: 16; clone size: once
CDR3 DNA: TGTGCCAGCAGGGAGGGCATTACGCAGTATTTT; CDR3 protein: CASREGITQYF; D gene: .; J gene: TRBJ2-3; V gene: TRBV28; CDR3 length: 11; clone size: .
CDR3 DNA: TGTGCCACCAGTGCCCTCGGGGCGATGGAGCAGTTCTTC; CDR3 protein: CATSALGAMEQFF; D gene: .; J gene: TRBJ2-1; V gene: TRBV24-1; CDR3 length: 13; clone size: .
CDR3 DNA: TGTGCCAGCAGCGTAGTTGGGAAGACGGGCGGGGAGCTGTTTTTT; CDR3 protein: CASSVVGKTGGELFF; D gene: .; J gene: TRBJ2-2; V gene: TRBV9; CDR3 length: 15; clone size: .
CDR3 DNA: TGTGCCAGCAGCGTAGATCTGGGACTGAACACTGAAGCTTTCTTT; CDR3 protein: CASSVDLGLNTEAFF; D gene: .; J gene: TRBJ1-1; V gene: TRBV9; CDR3 length: 15; clone size: .
CDR3 DNA: TGTGCCAGCAGTCGGGGGCGATCCTACGAGCAGTACTTC; CDR3 protein: CASSRGRSYEQYF; D gene: .; J gene: TRBJ2-7; V gene: TRBV25-1; CDR3 length: 13; clone size: once
CDR3 DNA: TGCGCCAGCGGCCCGGGGCATCACTCACCTGAGGCTTTCTTT; CDR3 protein: CASGPGHHSPEAFF; D gene: .; J gene: TRBJ1-1; V gene: TRBV5-1; CDR3 length: 14; clone size: once
CDR3 DNA: TGTGCCAGCAGTTTAAGCAGCTTCTATGGCTACACCTTC; CDR3 protein: CASSLSSFYGYTF; D gene: .; J gene: TRBJ1-2; V gene: TRBV7-9; CDR3 length: 13; clone size: .
CDR3 DNA: TGTGCCACCAGCAGACCTGGACAGGCCGGGGAGCTGTTTTTT; CDR3 protein: CATSRPGQAGELFF; D gene: TRBD1; J gene: TRBJ2-2; V gene: TRBV15; CDR3 length: 14; clone size: .
CDR3 DNA: TGTGCCAGCAGCCTTAGACGCACAGATACGCAGTATTTT; CDR3 protein: CASSLRRTDTQYF; D gene: .; J gene: TRBJ2-3; V gene: TRBV13; CDR3 length: 13; clone size: .
CDR3 DNA: TGTGCCACCAGTGATACTGGGACAGGGGGATCCTACGAGCAGTACTTC; CDR3 protein: CATSDTGTGGSYEQYF; D gene: TRBD1; J gene: TRBJ2-7; V gene: TRBV24-1; CDR3 length: 16; clone size: .
CDR3 DNA: TGCAGTGCTAGACTAGCGGGGGGGCTGGTCAATGAGCAGTTCTTC; CDR3 protein: CSARLAGGLVNEQFF; D gene: TRBD2; J gene: TRBJ2-1; V gene: TRBV20-1; CDR3 length: 15; clone size: .
CDR3 DNA: TGTGCCACCAGTGATAACGATACAGAGCAAGCTTTCTTT; CDR3 protein: CATSDNDTEQAFF; D gene: .; J gene: TRBJ1-1; V gene: TRBV24-1; CDR3 length: 13; clone size: once
CDR3 DNA: TGCGCCAGCAGCCAGGGACAGGGCAGTTTTTCACCCCTCCACTTT; CDR3 protein: CASSQGQGSFSPLHF; D gene: TRBD1; J gene: TRBJ1-6; V gene: TRBV4-3; CDR3 length: 15; clone size: .
CDR3 DNA: TGTGCCAGCAGTGGAACAGGGGCGGCGCTAGGAGAAAACACTGAAGCTTTCTTT; CDR3 protein: CASSGTGAALGENTEAFF; D gene: TRBD1; J gene: TRBJ1-1; V gene: TRBV6-1; CDR3 length: 18; clone size: .
CDR3 DNA: TGTGCCAGCAGCTTAGTTCTCCCCTCTGGGGCCAACGTCCTGACTTTC; CDR3 protein: CASSLVLPSGANVLTF; D gene: .; J gene: TRBJ2-6; V gene: TRBV11-3; CDR3 length: 16; clone size: .
CDR3 DNA: TGCAGTGCTAGAGATCCCAGCACCGGGACAGGTCTCTACGAGCAGTACTTC; CDR3 protein: CSARDPSTGTGLYEQYF; D gene: TRBD1; J gene: TRBJ2-7; V gene: TRBV20-1; CDR3 length: 17; clone size: .
CDR3 DNA: TGTGCCAGCAGCCGCGTAGGGGCGAACATTCAGTACTTC; CDR3 protein: CASSRVGANIQYF; D gene: .; J gene: TRBJ2-4; V gene: TRBV7-9; CDR3 length: 13; clone size: .
CDR3 DNA: TGTGCCAGCAGCATACGGGACTTGACAGATACGCAGTATTTT; CDR3 protein: CASSIRDLTDTQYF; D gene: .; J gene: TRBJ2-3; V gene: TRBV7-8; CDR3 length: 14; clone size: .
CDR3 DNA: TGTGCCAGCAGCCAAGTGGGACTCACCTACGAGCAGTACTTC; CDR3 protein: CASSQVGLTYEQYF; D gene: .; J gene: TRBJ2-7; V gene: TRBV3-1; CDR3 length: 14; clone size: .
CDR3 DNA: TGTGCCAGCAGCCGTAGCCTAGATACGCAGTATTTT; CDR3 protein: CASSRSLDTQYF; D gene: .; J gene: TRBJ2-3; V gene: TRBV6-5; CDR3 length: 12; clone size: .
CDR3 DNA: TGCAGTGCTGGCATTTCGGGGGCGCAATATGGCTACACCTTC; CDR3 protein: CSAGISGAQYGYTF; D gene: .; J gene: TRBJ1-2; V gene: TRBV20-1; CDR3 length: 14; clone size: .
CDR3 DNA: TGCAGTGCCCTAATCGAACTAGCGGGGATGGAGCAGTTCTTC; CDR3 protein: CSALIELAGMEQFF; D gene: TRBD2; J gene: TRBJ2-1; V gene: TRBV20-1; CDR3 length: 14; clone size: once
CDR3 DNA: TGCAGCGTTTGGCGGGGAGAGACCCAGTACTTC; CDR3 protein: CSVWRGETQYF; D gene: .; J gene: TRBJ2-5; V gene: TRBV29-1; CDR3 length: 11; clone size: .
CDR3 DNA: TGTGCCAGTAGTCGTTCGGGGGGTAGCACAGATACGCAGTATTTT; CDR3 protein: CASSRSGGSTDTQYF; D gene: TRBD2; J gene: TRBJ2-3; V gene: TRBV19; CDR3 length: 15; clone size: .